This T cell receptor beta chain stems from a study of blood T cell repertoires in COVID-19. Study as a whole: T cells, B-cell-depleted T cells, or PBMCs supplied cDNA or gDNA.

TCRdb's copy holds only in-frame clones and misses some; the assay was immunoSEQ multiplex PCR. The repertoire holds 300,000 to 400,000 clones, with 86% as singletons. CDR1 is LGHDT, CDR2 YNNKEL, per germline (reference sequence). This CDR3 has 14 amino acids. The junction had 8 bases not matched to a gene; V was cut back by 3 bases and J by 7 bases. Seattle participants joined during active infection and were tracked over time. The sequence was obtained from a woman aged 55 to 70 with COVID-19, enrolled during active disease. V gene TRBV3-1 (or the pseudogene TRBV3-2) combines with J gene TRBJ1-2; 7 bases line up with TRBD1. Sample: peripheral blood. The CDR3 DNA reads TGTGCCAGCAGCCAGCCTGGGACAGTTGGTGGCTACACCTTC. Translating gives CASSQPGTVGGYTF.